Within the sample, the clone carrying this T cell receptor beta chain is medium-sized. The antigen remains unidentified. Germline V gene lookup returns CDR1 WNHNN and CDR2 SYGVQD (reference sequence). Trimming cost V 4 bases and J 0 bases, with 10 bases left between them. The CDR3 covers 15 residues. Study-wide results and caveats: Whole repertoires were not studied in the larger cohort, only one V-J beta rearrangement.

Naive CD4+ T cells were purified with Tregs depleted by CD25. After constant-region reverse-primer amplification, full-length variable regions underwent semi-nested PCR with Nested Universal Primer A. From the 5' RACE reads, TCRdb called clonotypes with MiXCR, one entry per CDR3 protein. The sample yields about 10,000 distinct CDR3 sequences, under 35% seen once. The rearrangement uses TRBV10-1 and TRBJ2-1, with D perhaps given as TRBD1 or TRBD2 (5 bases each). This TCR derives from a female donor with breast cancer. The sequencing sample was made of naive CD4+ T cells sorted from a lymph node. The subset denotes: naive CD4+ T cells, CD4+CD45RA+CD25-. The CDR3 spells CASSGWGSSYNEQFF. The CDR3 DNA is TGCGCCAGCAGTGGCTGGGGGAGCTCCTACAATGAGCAGTTCTTC.